The text below deals with one TCR beta chain. The antigen is unknown. This entry belongs to a study of T cell repertoires in cytomegalovirus infection. Germline V gives CDR1 SGHVS, CDR2 FQNEAQ. This CDR3 spans 17 amino acids. Trimming took 1 base from V and 0 from J; bases not matched to a gene: 8. TCRdb re-analysed the reads in MiXCR, keeping a single row per CDR3 protein. This sample carries under 90,000 distinct CDR3 sequences, around half of them seen once, and the ten largest clones take over 90%. The material was CD8+ T cells from cultured PBMCs, obtained from culture after CMV antigen stimulation. This chain joins TRBV7-8 and TRBJ2-7; 8 positions match TRBD1. This receptor was obtained from a human donor in good health (CMV status not recorded). Some clones in this sample may be carry-over from other donors' samples. CDR3 region: CASSLVWGQESSYEQYF. The CDR3 DNA follows: TGTGCCAGCAGCTTAGTATGGGGACAGGAGAGCTCCTACGAGCAGTACTTC.